This T cell receptor (beta chain) emerged from a study of cytomegalovirus exposure and HLA in healthy donors. Study-level information: Per a later analysis, the approximately 600 first-cohort and 120 validation repertoires shared one platform. Broader study findings: Despite most TCR sequences being rare, some public TCRs occurred in many donors.

Looked up from germline, CDR1 is LNHDA and CDR2 is SQIVND (reference sequence). The CDR3 runs to 15 residues. Germline trimming cut 4 bases from V and 8 bases from J; bases unmatched to any gene: 11. As for this clone: Its antigen is unidentified.

Measured with immunoSEQ multiplex PCR; TCRdb has only the in-frame clones, and not every one. The profile covers under 150,000 clones, with almost 90% appearing a single time and approximately 8.5% taken by the ten largest. V is TRBV19 and J is TRBJ1-2, with TRBD1 identical over 9 bases. The sequence was obtained from a woman in her late teens or twenties in good health and CMV-seropositive. What was sequenced was PBMCs. The CDR3, as DNA: TGTGCCAGTAGTAAGGGACAGGGATGGATCGACGGCTACACCTTC. This gives the protein CASSKGQGWIDGYTF.